This TCR beta chain is from a study of cytomegalovirus exposure and HLA in healthy donors. Study observations and caveats: What a later analysis reportedly showed was that an Asian-associated ancestry cluster had fewer N-insertions than the roughly 670-donor mean. With further analysis later on, most CMV-associated TCR beta chains appeared HLA-restricted. Sequence variants that were highly shared formed a cluster that was likely a sequencing artifact.

The V and J ends lost 4 bases and 0 bases respectively, with 15 bases between them. Germline CDR1 GTSNPN, CDR2 SVGIG (reference sequence). The CDR3 spans 15 residues. The sample holds a few counts of this clone. The antigen remains unidentified. Amplification used 60 Vbeta primers and 13 Jbeta primers. TCRdb keeps only in-frame clones here, not all; method: immunoSEQ multiplex PCR. The table has over 100,000 clones, approximately 65% seen once; the top ten hold roughly 1.4%. The V gene is TRBV30, the J gene TRBJ1-1; D uncertain. Sample: PBMCs. The receptor comes from a man aged 18 to 30 in good health and CMV-seronegative. The CDR3 sequence is CAWTPPGVMNTEAFF. The CDR3 region has the DNA TGTGCCTGGACCCCGCCCGGGGTCATGAACACTGAAGCTTTCTTT.